The subject of this entry is one T cell receptor beta chain. The target antigen is unknown. This sample was taken from a study of T cell responses to AZD1222 COVID-19 vaccine. The protocol was immunoSEQ multiplex PCR, while the TCRdb copy is restricted to in-frame clones and leaves out a portion. The table shows about 140,000 clones, with roughly 93% occurring only once. General study points: Seropositive at baseline were only six or seven AZD1222 recipients. Donors were mostly white British, more females; clonal diversity possibly underestimated.

This material consisted of peripheral blood, taken on day 0 of MenACWY control vaccination. The sequence came from an adult in good health.

In DNA form, the CDR3 reads TGCGCCAGCAGCCAAGATTTGGGCCCTAGACTAGCGAGCACAGATACGCAGTATTTT. Translation gives CASSQDLGPRLASTDTQYF. The chain combines TRBV4-1 with TRBJ2-3; 8 nucleotides match TRBD2. With V trimmed by 0 bases and J by 0 bases, 11 bases remained unmatched. This CDR3 is built from 19 residues. CDR1 MGHRA and CDR2 YSYEKL come from the germline V gene.